This T cell receptor (beta chain) was profiled in a study of OX40 agonist ivuxolimab in advanced cancers. Patients were ruled out by autoimmune disease history or systemic immunosuppression. With V trimmed by 3 bases and J by 4 bases, 10 bases remained unmatched. Germline assignment: CDR1 SGHDN and CDR2 FVKESK. This CDR3 is built from 18 residues. Broader study findings: What antigens the expanded peripheral T cells recognized was never established. Low normalized T-cell clonal expansion was additionally recorded for some nonresponders.

With respect to this clone: Its antigen is still unknown.

Measured with immunoSEQ multiplex PCR; TCRdb has only the in-frame clones, and not every one. The sample yields under 95,000 clones, around nine tenths seen once. The chain links TRBV14 to TRBJ2-3; 13 nucleotides align to TRBD2. This sequence was found in an adult with an advanced solid tumor such as melanoma, head and neck, liver or kidney cancer. Material: CD4+ or CD8+ T cells sorted from blood, obtained in a trial of the OX40 agonist ivuxolimab. The CDR3 nucleotides are TGTGCCAGCAGCCAGAGGACTAGCGGGAGAAGGGCTTCAGATACGCAGTATTTT. Protein: CASSQRTSGRRASDTQYF.